This T cell receptor beta chain emerged from a study of long-term antiretroviral therapy in people with HIV. The overall study: Samples from the earliest time points predate the 2015 immediate-ART recommendation by about a decade.

Details on this clone: The antigen remains unidentified.

Each specimen consisted of roughly 1-10 million cryopreserved PBMC prior to extraction of DNA. Study outcomes and limitations: The clones with expansion before ART were dominant in the repertoire at all time points. Missing from the dataset were any data on ART adherence, viral resistance or therapy changes.

Survey-level immunoSEQ v3.0 assays were run. The method was immunoSEQ multiplex PCR; TCRdb's version includes in-frame clones alone and lacks a portion of them. The sample contains 20,000 or so clones, roughly 84% of which appear only once. The sequences come from unsorted PBMCs, collected 0.2 years before starting antiretroviral therapy. The source is a man younger than 30 with HIV.

The CDR3 spells CASSQRTGNTGELFF. The CDR3 nucleotides read TGTGCCAGCAGTCAAAGGACAGGGAACACCGGGGAGCTGTTTTTT. The gene calls are TRBV5-4 and TRBJ2-2; 7 bases match TRBD1. There are 15 residues in the CDR3. V gave up 5 bases and J gave up 1 base; unmatched junction bases: 5. Germline loops: CDR1 SGHNT, CDR2 YYREEE (reference sequence).